These 5 T cell receptor beta chains share one sample of origin, sequenced in a study of blood T cell repertoires in COVID-19. The protocol was immunoSEQ multiplex PCR, while the TCRdb copy is restricted to in-frame clones and leaves out a portion. The profile shows 400,000 to 500,000 clones, 70% to 90% of them singletons. Input material: PBMCs or T cells enriched from blood (not recorded which). The receptors were sampled from a woman in her late teens or twenties who had been exposed to COVID-19.

The gene calls are TRBV7-2 and TRBJ2-7, with TRBD2 matching 12 bases. Germline CDR1 SGHTA, CDR2 FQGNSA. V dropped 5 bases and J dropped 5; count of bases not matched to a gene: 7. This CDR3 is 15 amino acids long. CDR3 in amino acids: CASSTRTSGVNEQYF. In DNA, the CDR3 is TGTGCCAGCAGCACCCGGACTAGCGGGGTTAACGAGCAGTACTTC.

This clone was counted a single time. The chain couples TRBV5-8 to TRBJ2-7; D ambiguous. Trimming removed 0 bases from V and 5 bases from J, with 12 bases in between. The CDR3 runs to 14 residues. Germline V gene data show CDR1 as SGHTS and CDR2 as YDEGEE. CDR3 amino acids: CASSLGARVDEQYF. The CDR3, as DNA: TGTGCCAGCAGCTTGGGGGCCCGAGTGGACGAGCAGTACTTC. Full variable domain (remainder filled in from reference TRBV5-8 and TRBJ2-7): EAGVTQSPTHLIKTRGQQATLRCSPISGHTSVYWYQQALGLGLQFLLWYDEGEERNRGNFPPRFSGRQFPNYSSELNVNALELEDSALYLCASSLGARVDEQYFGPGTRLTVT.

CDR3 DNA: TGTGCCAGCAGTGATGTGGGGGCCGGAGGCTACACCTTC. Encoded protein: CASSDVGAGGYTF. The chain couples TRBV6-1 to TRBJ1-2; D perhaps matches TRBD1 (6 bases). From germline, CDR1 is MNHNS and CDR2 SASEGT. CDR3 length: 13 residues. Trimming took 3 bases from V and 8 from J, leaving 13 bases between them.

In this sample, this clone turned up a few times. The chain carries TRBV7-9 and TRBJ2-5, with TRBD1 identical over 7 bases. V lost 5 bases and J lost 4; bases outside the gene matches: 16. The germline CDR1 and CDR2 sequences are SEHNR and FQNEAQ (reference sequence). CDR3 length equals 17 residues. CDR3 coding DNA: TGTGCCAGCAGCCCTACGTTTTGGAAAAGGGGGCCAGAGACCCAGTACTTC. It specifies CASSPTFWKRGPETQYF.

This chain connects TRBV9 to TRBJ2-2; TRBD2 matches at 7 bases. V shed 4 bases and J 2 bases; nucleotides not matched to a gene: 5. The CDR3 covers 15 residues. The germline gives CDR1 SGDLS, CDR2 YYNGEE. CDR3 sequence (DNA): TGTGCCAGCAGCTTCAGCGGGGCCAACACCGGGGAGCTGTTTTTT. It specifies CASSFSGANTGELFF. Filled out from reference TRBV9 and TRBJ2-2, the complete variable domain reads DSGVTQTPKHLITATGQRVTLRCSPRSGDLSVYWYQQSLDQGLQFLIQYYNGEERAKGNILERFSAQQFPDLHSELNLSSLELGDSALYFCASSFSGANTGELFFGEGSRLTVL.